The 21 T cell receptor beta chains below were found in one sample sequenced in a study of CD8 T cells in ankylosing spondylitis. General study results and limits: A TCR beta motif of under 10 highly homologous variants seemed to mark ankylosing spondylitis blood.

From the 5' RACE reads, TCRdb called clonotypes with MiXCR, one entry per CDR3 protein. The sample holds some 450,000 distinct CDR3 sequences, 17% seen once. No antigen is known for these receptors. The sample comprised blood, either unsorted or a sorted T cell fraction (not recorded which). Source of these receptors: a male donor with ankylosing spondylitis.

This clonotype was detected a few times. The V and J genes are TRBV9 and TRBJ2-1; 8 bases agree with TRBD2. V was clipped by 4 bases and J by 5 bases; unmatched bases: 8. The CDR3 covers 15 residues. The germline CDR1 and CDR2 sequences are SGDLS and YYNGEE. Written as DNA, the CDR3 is TGTGCCAGCAGCCTTGGACTAGCTTGGGACAATGAGCAGTTCTTC. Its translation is CASSLGLAWDNEQFF. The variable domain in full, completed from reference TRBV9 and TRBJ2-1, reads DSGVTQTPKHLITATGQRVTLRCSPRSGDLSVYWYQQSLDQGLQFLIQYYNGEERAKGNILERFSAQQFPDLHSELNLSSLELGDSALYFCASSLGLAWDNEQFFGPGTRLTVL.

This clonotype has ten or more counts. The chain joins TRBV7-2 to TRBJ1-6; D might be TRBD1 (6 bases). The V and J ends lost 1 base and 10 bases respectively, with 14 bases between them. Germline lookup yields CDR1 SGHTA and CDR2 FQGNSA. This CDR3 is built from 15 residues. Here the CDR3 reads CASSLVSQGQSPLHF. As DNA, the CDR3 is TGTGCCAGCAGCTTAGTATCCCAGGGGCAATCACCCCTCCACTTT.

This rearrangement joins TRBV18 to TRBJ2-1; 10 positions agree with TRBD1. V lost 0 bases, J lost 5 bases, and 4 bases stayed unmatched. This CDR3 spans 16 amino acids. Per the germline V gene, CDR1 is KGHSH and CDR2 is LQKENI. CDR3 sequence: CASSPPGQGTHNEQFF. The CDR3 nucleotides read TGTGCCAGCTCACCACCGGGACAGGGGACCCACAATGAGCAGTTCTTC.

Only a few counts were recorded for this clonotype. As DNA, the CDR3 is TGCGCCAGCAGCTTGGAGGGCTTCACCACGGATACGCAGTATTTT. Residues: CASSLEGFTTDTQYF. The V gene is TRBV5-1, the J gene TRBJ2-3; D is undetermined. The ends were cut back, 0 bases at V and 6 bases at J, with 14 bases in the middle. This CDR3 comprises 15 residues. Germline V gene lookup returns CDR1 SGHRS and CDR2 YFSETQ.

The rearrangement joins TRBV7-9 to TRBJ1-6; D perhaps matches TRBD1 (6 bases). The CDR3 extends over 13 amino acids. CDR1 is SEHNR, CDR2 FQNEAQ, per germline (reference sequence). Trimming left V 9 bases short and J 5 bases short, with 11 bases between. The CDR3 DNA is TGTGCCAGTAATACAGGGAATAATTCACCCCTCCACTTT. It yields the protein CASNTGNNSPLHF.

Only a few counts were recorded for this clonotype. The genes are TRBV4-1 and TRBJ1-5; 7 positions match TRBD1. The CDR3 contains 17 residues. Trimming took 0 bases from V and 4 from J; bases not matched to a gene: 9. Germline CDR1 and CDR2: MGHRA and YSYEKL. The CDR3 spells CASSQESTGIGNQPQHF. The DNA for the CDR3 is TGCGCCAGCAGCCAAGAATCGACAGGGATTGGGAATCAGCCCCAGCATTTT.

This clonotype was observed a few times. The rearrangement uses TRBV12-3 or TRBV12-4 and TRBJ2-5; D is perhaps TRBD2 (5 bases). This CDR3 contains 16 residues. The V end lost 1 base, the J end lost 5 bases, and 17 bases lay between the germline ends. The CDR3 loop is CASSLVTNPGMETQYF. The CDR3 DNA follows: TGTGCCAGCAGTTTAGTGACTAATCCGGGGATGGAGACCCAGTACTTC.

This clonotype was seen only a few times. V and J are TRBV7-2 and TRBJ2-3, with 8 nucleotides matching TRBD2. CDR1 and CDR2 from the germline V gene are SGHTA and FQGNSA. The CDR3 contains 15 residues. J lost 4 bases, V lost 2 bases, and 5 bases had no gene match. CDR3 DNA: TGTGCCAGCAGCTTAAGGGGACTAGTCGCAGATACGCAGTATTTT. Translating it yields CASSLRGLVADTQYF.

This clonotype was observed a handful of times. CDR3 sequence (DNA): TGCAGTGCTAGAGGGGACACAGGGGGCTCCTACAATGAGCAGTTCTTC. Translating it yields CSARGDTGGSYNEQFF. The V and J genes are TRBV20-1 and TRBJ2-1, with 8 bases lining up with TRBD1. With V trimmed by 1 base and J by 0 bases, 5 bases remained unmatched. CDR1 is DFQATT, CDR2 SNEGSKA, per germline (reference sequence). The CDR3 consists of 16 residues.

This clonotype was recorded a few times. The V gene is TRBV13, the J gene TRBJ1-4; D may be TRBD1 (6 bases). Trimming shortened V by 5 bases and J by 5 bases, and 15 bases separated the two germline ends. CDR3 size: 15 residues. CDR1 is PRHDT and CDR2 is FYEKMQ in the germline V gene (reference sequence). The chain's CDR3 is CASSPWTDWNEKLFF. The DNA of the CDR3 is TGTGCCAGCAGCCCTTGGACAGATTGGAATGAAAAACTGTTTTTT.

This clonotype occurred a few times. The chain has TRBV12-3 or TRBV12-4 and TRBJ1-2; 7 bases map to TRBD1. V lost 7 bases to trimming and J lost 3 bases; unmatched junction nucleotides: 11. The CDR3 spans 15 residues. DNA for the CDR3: TGTGCCAGCACTCGCTTTCCTACAGGGGACTATGGCTACACCTTC. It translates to CASTRFPTGDYGYTF.

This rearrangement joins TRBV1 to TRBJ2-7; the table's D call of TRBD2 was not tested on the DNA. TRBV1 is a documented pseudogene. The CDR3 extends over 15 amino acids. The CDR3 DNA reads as TGCACCAGCAGCCAAGATAGCGGGGACTCCTACGAGCAGTACTTC. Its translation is CTSSQDSGDSYEQYF.

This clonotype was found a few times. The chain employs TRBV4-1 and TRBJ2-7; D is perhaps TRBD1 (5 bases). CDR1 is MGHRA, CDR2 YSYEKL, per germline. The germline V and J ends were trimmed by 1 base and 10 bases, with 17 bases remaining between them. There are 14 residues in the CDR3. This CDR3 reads CASSQGAGQHHQYF. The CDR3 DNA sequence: TGCGCCAGCAGCCAAGGGGCAGGACAACATCATCAGTACTTC.

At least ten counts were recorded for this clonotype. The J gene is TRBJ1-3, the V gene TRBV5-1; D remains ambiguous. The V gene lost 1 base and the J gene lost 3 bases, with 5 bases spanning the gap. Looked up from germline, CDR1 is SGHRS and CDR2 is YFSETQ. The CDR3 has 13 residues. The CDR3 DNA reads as TGCGCCAGCAGCTTGTTTGATGGAAACACCATATATTTT. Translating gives CASSLFDGNTIYF.

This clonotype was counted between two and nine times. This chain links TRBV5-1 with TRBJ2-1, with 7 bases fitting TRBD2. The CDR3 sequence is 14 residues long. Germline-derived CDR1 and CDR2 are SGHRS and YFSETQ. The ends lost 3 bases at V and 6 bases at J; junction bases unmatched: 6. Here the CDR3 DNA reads TGCGCCAGCAGCTCGATGACTAGCATCAATGAGCAGTTCTTC. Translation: CASSSMTSINEQFF.

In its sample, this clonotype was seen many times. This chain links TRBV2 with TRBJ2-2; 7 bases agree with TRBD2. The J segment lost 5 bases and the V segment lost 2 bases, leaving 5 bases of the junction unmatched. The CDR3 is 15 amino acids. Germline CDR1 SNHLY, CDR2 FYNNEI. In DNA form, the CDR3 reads TGTGCCAGCAGTGAACGGGGAGGGACGACCGGGGAGCTGTTTTTT. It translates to CASSERGGTTGELFF.

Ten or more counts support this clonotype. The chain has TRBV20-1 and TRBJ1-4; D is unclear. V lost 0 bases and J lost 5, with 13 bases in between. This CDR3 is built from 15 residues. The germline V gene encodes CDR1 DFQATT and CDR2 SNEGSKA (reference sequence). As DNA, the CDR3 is TGCAGTGCTAGAGATTCGGAAAGGTGGAATGAAAAACTGTTTTTT. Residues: CSARDSERWNEKLFF.

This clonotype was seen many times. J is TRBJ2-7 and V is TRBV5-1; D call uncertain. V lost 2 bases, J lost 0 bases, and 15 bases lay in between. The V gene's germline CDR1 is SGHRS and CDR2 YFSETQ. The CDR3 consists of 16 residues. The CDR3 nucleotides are TGCGCCAGCAGCTTACGGTCGGTGGAGAGCTCCTACGAGCAGTACTTC. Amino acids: CASSLRSVESSYEQYF.

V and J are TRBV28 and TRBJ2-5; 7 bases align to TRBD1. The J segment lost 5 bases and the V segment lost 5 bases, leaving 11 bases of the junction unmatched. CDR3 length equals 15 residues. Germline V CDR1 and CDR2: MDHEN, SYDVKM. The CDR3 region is CASSLSGTALETQYF. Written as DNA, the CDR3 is TGTGCCAGCAGTCTCTCCGGGACAGCGCTGGAGACCCAGTACTTC.

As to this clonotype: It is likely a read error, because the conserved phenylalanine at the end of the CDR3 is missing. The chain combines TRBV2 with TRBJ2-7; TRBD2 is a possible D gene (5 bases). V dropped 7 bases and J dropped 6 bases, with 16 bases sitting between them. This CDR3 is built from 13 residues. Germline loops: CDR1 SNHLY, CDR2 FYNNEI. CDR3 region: CASNMRAWGEQYL. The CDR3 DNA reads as TGTGCCAGCAATATGCGGGCGTGGGGCGAGCAGTACCTC.

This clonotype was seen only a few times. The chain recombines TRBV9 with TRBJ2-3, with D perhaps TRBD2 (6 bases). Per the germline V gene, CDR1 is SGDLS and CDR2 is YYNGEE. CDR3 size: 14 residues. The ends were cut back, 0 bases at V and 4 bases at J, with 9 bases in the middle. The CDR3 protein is CASSVERGADTQYF. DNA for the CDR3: TGTGCCAGCAGCGTAGAACGCGGGGCAGATACGCAGTATTTT.